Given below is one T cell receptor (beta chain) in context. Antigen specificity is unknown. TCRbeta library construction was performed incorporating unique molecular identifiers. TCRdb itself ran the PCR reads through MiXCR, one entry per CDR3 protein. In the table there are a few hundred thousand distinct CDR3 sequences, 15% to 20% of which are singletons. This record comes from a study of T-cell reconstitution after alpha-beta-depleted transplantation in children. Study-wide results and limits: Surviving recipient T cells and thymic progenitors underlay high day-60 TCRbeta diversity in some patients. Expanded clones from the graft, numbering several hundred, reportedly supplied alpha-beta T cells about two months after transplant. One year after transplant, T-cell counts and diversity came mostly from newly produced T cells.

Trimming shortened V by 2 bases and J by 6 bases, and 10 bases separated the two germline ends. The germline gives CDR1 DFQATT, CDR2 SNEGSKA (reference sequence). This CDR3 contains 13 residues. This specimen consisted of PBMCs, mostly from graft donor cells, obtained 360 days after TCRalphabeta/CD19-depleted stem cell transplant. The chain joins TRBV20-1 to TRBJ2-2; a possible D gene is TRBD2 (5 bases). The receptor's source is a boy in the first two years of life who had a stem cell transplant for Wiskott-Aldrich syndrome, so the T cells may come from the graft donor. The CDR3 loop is CSARIGSAGELFF. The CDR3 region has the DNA TGCAGTGCTAGAATCGGTAGCGCCGGGGAGCTGTTTTTT.